Sequencing of this TCR beta chain was carried out in a study of T cells after yellow fever vaccination. Regarding the study as a whole: Weaker, the secondary response peaked sooner, at day 5 versus 15. Abundant bulk-derived clonotypes could contaminate FACS-sorted repertoires. Most clones from primary vaccination were detected again post-booster (almost 98% CD4, 88% CD8).

This clonotype turned up a few times. The antigen is undetermined. They built TCR cDNA with 5'RACE template switching, a step that put in a universal primer site and UMIs. TCRdb reprocessed the 5' RACE reads via MiXCR and lists one record per CDR3 protein. The sample has a few hundred thousand distinct CDR3 sequences, 17% seen once. CDR1 MNHEY and CDR2 SVGAGI come from the germline V gene. V was pared by 0 bases and J by 5 bases, with 16 bases between. The CDR3 extends over 17 amino acids. J is TRBJ1-4 and V is TRBV6-5, with D possibly TRBD1 on 5 matching bases. The source material was PBMCs, sampled about 5 days after the first yellow fever vaccination. The TCR originated in a man aged 18 to 35 who received the YFV17D yellow fever vaccine. In DNA form, the CDR3 reads TGTGCCAGCAGTTACTCGTCGGGGCTGGTTGCGAATGAAAAACTGTTTTTT. Translating gives CASSYSSGLVANEKLFF.